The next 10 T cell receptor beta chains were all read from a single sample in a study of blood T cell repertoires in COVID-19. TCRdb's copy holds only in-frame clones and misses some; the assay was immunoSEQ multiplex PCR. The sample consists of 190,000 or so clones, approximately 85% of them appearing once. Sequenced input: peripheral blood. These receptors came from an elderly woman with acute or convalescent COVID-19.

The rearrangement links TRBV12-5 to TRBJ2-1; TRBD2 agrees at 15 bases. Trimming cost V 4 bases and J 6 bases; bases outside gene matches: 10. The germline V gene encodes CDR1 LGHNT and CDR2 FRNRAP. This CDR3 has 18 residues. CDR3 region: CASGSGLGLAGGGNEQFF. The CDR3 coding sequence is TGTGCTAGTGGTTCGGGGTTGGGACTAGCGGGAGGAGGCAATGAGCAGTTCTTC.

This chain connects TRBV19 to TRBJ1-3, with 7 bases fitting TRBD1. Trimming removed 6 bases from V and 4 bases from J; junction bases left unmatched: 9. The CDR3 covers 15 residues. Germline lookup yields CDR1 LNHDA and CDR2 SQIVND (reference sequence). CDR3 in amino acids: CASSLRQGTGNTIYF. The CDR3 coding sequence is TGTGCCAGTAGCCTCCGACAGGGCACGGGAAACACCATATATTTT.

CDR3 protein: CASSLVGEGPSGNTIYF. CDR3 bases: TGTGCCAGCAGCTTAGTAGGGGAGGGGCCCTCTGGAAACACCATATATTTT. The V gene is TRBV7-9, the J gene TRBJ1-3, with a possible D match to TRBD1 (5 bases). The CDR3 contains 17 residues. Trimming took 1 base from V and 0 from J, leaving 13 bases between them. The V gene's germline CDR1 is SEHNR and CDR2 FQNEAQ (reference sequence).

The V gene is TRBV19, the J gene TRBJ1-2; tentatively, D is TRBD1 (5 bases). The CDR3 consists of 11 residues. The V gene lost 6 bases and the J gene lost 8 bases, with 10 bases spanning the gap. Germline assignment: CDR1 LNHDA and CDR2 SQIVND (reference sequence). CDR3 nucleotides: TGTGCCAGTAGCACTGGGGGGGGCTACACCTTC. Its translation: CASSTGGGYTF.

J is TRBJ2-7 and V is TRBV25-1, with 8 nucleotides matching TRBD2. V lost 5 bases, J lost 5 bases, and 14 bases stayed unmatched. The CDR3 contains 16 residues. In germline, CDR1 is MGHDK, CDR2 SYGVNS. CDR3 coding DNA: TGTGCCAGCAGTCGGGGGGGGCCGCAGGGAATCCACGAGCAGTACTTC. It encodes CASSRGGPQGIHEQYF.

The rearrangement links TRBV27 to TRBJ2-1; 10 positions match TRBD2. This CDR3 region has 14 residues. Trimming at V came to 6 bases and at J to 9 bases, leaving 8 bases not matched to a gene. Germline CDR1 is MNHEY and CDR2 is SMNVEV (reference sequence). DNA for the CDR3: TGTGCCAGCAGGGTCAGCGGGAGGGGGGGTGAGCAGTTCTTC. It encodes CASRVSGRGGEQFF.

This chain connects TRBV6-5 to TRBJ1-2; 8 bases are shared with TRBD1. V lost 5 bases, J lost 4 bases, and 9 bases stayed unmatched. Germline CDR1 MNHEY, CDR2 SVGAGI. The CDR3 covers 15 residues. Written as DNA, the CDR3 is TGTGCCAGCAGTACACAGGGGGGAATATCCTATGGCTACACCTTC. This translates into CASSTQGGISYGYTF.

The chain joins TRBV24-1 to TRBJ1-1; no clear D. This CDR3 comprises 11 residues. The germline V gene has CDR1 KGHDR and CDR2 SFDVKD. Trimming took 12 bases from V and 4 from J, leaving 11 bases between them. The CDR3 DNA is TGTGCCGCCTTGGAGGGCACTGAAGCTTTCTTT. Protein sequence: CAALEGTEAFF.

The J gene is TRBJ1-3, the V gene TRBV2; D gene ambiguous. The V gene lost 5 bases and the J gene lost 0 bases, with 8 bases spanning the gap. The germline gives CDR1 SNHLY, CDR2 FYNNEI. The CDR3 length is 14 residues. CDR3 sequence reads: CASSSQRSGNTIYF. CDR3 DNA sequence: TGTGCCAGCAGTTCCCAGCGCTCTGGAAACACCATATATTTT.

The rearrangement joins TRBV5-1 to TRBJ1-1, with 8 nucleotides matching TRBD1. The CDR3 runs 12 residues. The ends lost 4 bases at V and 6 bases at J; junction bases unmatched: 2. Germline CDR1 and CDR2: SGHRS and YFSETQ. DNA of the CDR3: TGCGCCAGCAGCGAGGACAGGGCTGAAGCTTTCTTT. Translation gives CASSEDRAEAFF. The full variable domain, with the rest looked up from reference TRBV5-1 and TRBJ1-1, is KAGVTQTPRYLIKTRGQQVTLSCSPISGHRSVSWYQQTPGQGLQFLFEYFSETQRNKGNFPGRFSGRQFSNSRSEMNVSTLELGDSALYLCASSEDRAEAFFGQGTRLTVV.